The source of this T cell receptor (beta chain) is a study of cytomegalovirus exposure and HLA in healthy donors. Regarding the study as a whole: Researchers counted over 150 TCR beta chains as cytomegalovirus-associated. A later examination showed that TCR association rates differed by HLA locus, with DRB1 most and HLA-C fewest. In an earlier analysis, productive rearrangement rates for most beta V segments clustered near 87% or 30%. It is likely that the observed cluster of highly shared sequence variants was a sequencing artifact.

Turning to this clone: Its target is unknown.

Vbeta (60) and Jbeta (13) primers were used in the PCR. Profiling relied on immunoSEQ multiplex PCR, and the TCRdb table lists in-frame clones only, not all of them. The sample has about 140,000 clones, roughly 74% seen once; the top ten hold approximately 11%. This CDR3 has 17 amino acids. Germline loops: CDR1 SGHVS, CDR2 FQNEAQ. Trimming removed 8 bases from V and 4 bases from J; junction bases left unmatched: 8. This receptor was identified in a man in his late teens or twenties in good health and CMV-seropositive. The chain links TRBV7-8 to TRBJ2-1; 16 nucleotides match TRBD2. Source material: PBMCs. CDR3 DNA sequence: TGTGCCAGCCGGGGACTAGCGGGAGGGCCGACGTACAATGAGCAGTTCTTC. It translates to CASRGLAGGPTYNEQFF.